These 4 T cell receptor beta chains came from one sample sequenced in a study of molecular identifiers for immune sequencing clone quantification. TCRdb re-called the PCR reads with MiXCR, one entry per CDR3 protein. The table lists around 25,000 distinct CDR3 sequences, about 15% of them singletons. Sequenced input: naive CD8+ T cells from blood, with Jurkat cell RNA spiked in. This sample's subset: FACS-sorted CD8+CD4-CCR7+CD45RA+ naive T cells. The receptors were sampled from a human donor in good health. Some libraries in this study had Jurkat cell RNA spiked in.

The CDR3, as DNA: TGTGCCAGCAGCCATCAGGACGGGGGAACGCAGTTCTTC. This gives the protein CASSHQDGGTQFF. This chain connects TRBV7-3 to TRBJ2-1, with D possibly being TRBD2 (6 bases). CDR3 length: 13 residues. Germline values: CDR1 SGHTA, CDR2 FQGTGA. Trimming shortened V by 5 bases and J by 12 bases, and 17 bases separated the two germline ends.

This clonotype has a count of ten or more. The gene calls are TRBV24-1 and TRBJ2-1, with TRBD2 matching 12 bases. The V gene's germline CDR1 is KGHDR and CDR2 SFDVKD. This CDR3 is 15 amino acids long. V gave up 5 bases and J gave up 10 bases; unmatched junction bases: 8. The CDR3 here is CATSAGLAGSNEQFF. The DNA for the CDR3 is TGTGCCACCAGTGCCGGACTAGCGGGGTCTAACGAGCAGTTCTTC.

This clonotype was counted ten times or more. V is TRBV19 and J is TRBJ2-2, with D perhaps matching TRBD1 (5 bases). Looked up from germline, CDR1 is LNHDA and CDR2 is SQIVND (reference sequence). The CDR3 length is 16 residues. V was cut by 1 base and J by 0 bases, with 9 bases left in between. The CDR3 here is CASSIGSRANTGELFF. The CDR3 region has the DNA TGTGCCAGTAGTATAGGGAGCAGGGCGAACACCGGGGAGCTGTTTTTT. The full variable domain, with the rest looked up from reference TRBV19 and TRBJ2-2, is DGGITQSPKYLFRKEGQNVTLSCEQNLNHDAMYWYRQDPGQGLRLIYYSQIVNDFQKGDIAEGYSVSREKKESFPLTVTSAQKNPTAFYLCASSIGSRANTGELFFGEGSRLTVL.

For the CDR3, the DNA is TGTGCCAGCAGCTTAGATTTGGTTGCGGGATCAGATACGCAGTATTTT. This sequence encodes CASSLDLVAGSDTQYF. The V call is TRBV7-2, the J call TRBJ2-3; D might be TRBD2 (6 bases). The germline V gene encodes CDR1 SGHTA and CDR2 FQGNSA. V lost 1 base, J lost 4 bases, and 15 bases lay in between. This CDR3 region has 16 residues.